The entry that follows covers one T cell receptor (beta chain) sequence. What it binds is unknown. Sequence at one end of the junction differs from germline and may be a read error. From unsorted bulk tissue weighing about 20-32 mg, DNA and RNA were co-extracted. Surgeons resected the patients' primary liver carcinomas. Sampling targeted five separate regions of each tumor, which included the tumor centre. The data belong to a study of tumor-infiltrating lymphocytes in primary liver carcinoma. Study at large: Samples gave roughly 3.65 to 7.5 million productive TCRbeta reads, similar across tissue types. The study's findings and limits: A significantly higher top-250-clone fraction was found in tumors than in blood (p = 0.039).

From germline, CDR1 is MNHNS and CDR2 SASEGT. The CDR3 is 16 amino acids. With a constant-region primer, TCR beta cDNA was made from 450 to 650 ng of total RNA. Nested multiplex PCR, run for three rounds with slightly modified ARM-PCR, yielded TCR beta libraries. Use of TRBV1-TRBV30 forward primers with a C-beta reverse primer characterized the first two PCR rounds, which lasted about 9 cycles each. Each CDR3 protein is one row after TCRdb ran MiXCR on the multiplex PCR reads. The sample has 150,000 to 200,000 distinct CDR3 sequences, around 81% seen once; the top ten hold 15% to 20%. This chain connects TRBV6-1 to TRBJ2-1, with 12 positions matching TRBD2. The receptor comes from a man in his forties with primary liver carcinoma and hepatitis B virus infection. The sequenced sample consisted of tumor tissue from primary liver carcinoma. The CDR3 spells CANSEETSGRYNEQFF. The CDR3 nucleotides are TGTGCCAACAGTGAAGAGACTAGCGGGAGATACAATGAGCAATTCTTC.